These T cell receptor beta chains were read from a single sample in a study of shared T cell receptors in the human thymus. Only in-frame clones appear in the TCRdb table, and some are missing; sequencing was by immunoSEQ multiplex PCR. The sample comprises over 350,000 clones, just under 95% of which are singletons, and roughly 0.02% rests with the top ten. The sample consisted of thymocytes. These receptors were obtained from a human donor. The CDR3 runs from the conserved cysteine through the conserved F or W. A D gene is named only where the DNA matches it firmly. Size values are once, few and many counts, or a class for expanded clones, and some rows have none.

>NA|NA|TRBV5-8|TRBJ2-7
TGTGCCAGCAGCCTCCGGGGCAGCCCCTACGAGCAGTACTTC
CASSLRGSPYEQYF
>NA|few|TRBV5-5|TRBJ2-7
TGTGCCAGCAGCTTCACGACAGGGAGGGAGCAGTACTTC
CASSFTTGREQYF
>TRBD2|NA|TRBV27|TRBJ2-1
TGTGCCAGCGCCAACCTTCTGGTTTCTAGCGGTGAGCAGTTCTTC
CASANLLVSSGEQFF
>NA|NA|TRBV27|TRBJ2-7
TGTGCCAGCAGTTTAGTTTGGCGTGAGGGGGGTACCTACGAGCAGTACTTC
CASSLVWREGGTYEQYF
>NA|NA|TRBV9|TRBJ1-1
TGTGCCAGCAGCGTAGGTCCTAGAGGGAACACTGAAGCTTTCTTT
CASSVGPRGNTEAFF
>NA|once|TRBV27|TRBJ2-4
TGTGCCAGCAGTCGGACAGTTTCTTTCGGGCCTTTAGCCAAAAACATTCAGTATTTC
CASSRTVSFGPLAKNIQYF
>NA|NA|TRBV10-3|TRBJ1-5
TGTGCCATCAGTGGGGCTCTTTACAGGAACGGTGTCGGAGGCAATCAGCCCCAGCATTTT
CAISGALYRNGVGGNQPQHF
>NA|NA|TRBV7-3|TRBJ1-1
TGTGCCAGCAGGGTTGACGCCCCCAACACTGAAGCTTTCTTT
CASRVDAPNTEAFF
>TRBD2|NA|TRBV4-2|TRBJ2-1
TGTGCCAGCAGCCTATGGACTAGCGGAGCCTACAATGAGCAGTTCTTC
CASSLWTSGAYNEQFF
>TRBD2|NA|TRBV6-1|TRBJ2-7
TGTGCCAGCAGTGAAGCGGGGGGGTCTAGCGAGAACTACGAGCAGTACTTC
CASSEAGGSSENYEQYF
>TRBD2|NA|TRBV28|TRBJ2-5
TGTGCCAGCAGTAACCGACTAGCGGGAACTAAAGAGACCCAGTACTTC
CASSNRLAGTKETQYF
>NA|NA|TRBV4-2|TRBJ2-3
TGTGCCAGCAGCCCCCTTCGGGGGACAGATACGCAGTATTTT
CASSPLRGTDTQYF
>NA|NA|TRBV7-9|TRBJ2-3
TGTGCCAGCAGCTTAACCCCGGGGAGCACAGATACGCAGTATTTT
CASSLTPGSTDTQYF
>TRBD1|NA|TRBV7-8|TRBJ1-1
TGTGCCAGCAGCTATCCGGGACAGAAAGCTTTCTTT
CASSYPGQKAFF
>NA|NA|TRBV4-2|TRBJ2-1
TGTGCCAGCAGCCAAGTTCAGACCACCCCCCCCCATGAGCAGTTCTTC
CASSQVQTTPPHEQFF
>NA|NA|TRBV14|TRBJ1-1
TGTGCCAGCAGCCAAGTCGGGGAGGAGGATAGCACTGAAGCTTTCTTT
CASSQVGEEDSTEAFF
>TRBD1|NA|TRBV15|TRBJ1-2
TGTGCCACCAGCAGCAGAAGCCGGGACAGGGGGTACGAAGCTAACTATGGCTACACCTTC
CATSSRSRDRGYEANYGYTF
>TRBD1|NA|TRBV9|TRBJ1-6
TGTGCCAGCAGCGTGGGGATTTGGGGACAGGCAAATTCACCCCTCCACTTT
CASSVGIWGQANSPLHF
>NA|once|TRBV19|TRBJ1-4
TGTGCCACCCGCCGCCAGGAGGGGGCTAATGAAAAACTGTTTTTT
CATRRQEGANEKLFF
>NA|once|TRBV9|TRBJ1-2
TGTGCCAGCAGCGTAGTCTCTCCAGGGTTTTTCTTTAGAGACGGCTACACCTTC
CASSVVSPGFFFRDGYTF
>NA|NA|TRBV27|TRBJ2-1
TGTGCCAGCAGTGCCGGGAATGAGCAGTTCTTC
CASSAGNEQFF
>NA|NA|TRBV28|TRBJ1-1
TGTGCCAGCAGTTTAAGATCAGGGGAAAACACTGAAGCTTTCTTT
CASSLRSGENTEAFF
>NA|NA|TRBV7-6|TRBJ2-1
TGTGCCAGCAGCTTAACCAGGGACACAAACAATGAGCAGTTCTTC
CASSLTRDTNNEQFF